This T cell receptor (beta chain) is drawn from a study of Graves' ophthalmopathy and Graves' hyperthyroidism. The CDR3 spans 12 residues. Trimming shortened V by 2 bases and J by 9 bases, and 5 bases separated the two germline ends. Germline V gene lookup returns CDR1 MDHEN and CDR2 SYDVKM. The sequenced template was RNA, covering the TCR beta CDR3 region. Investigators did first-round RT-PCR with HTBI primers, then second-round multiplex PCR. TCRdb fed the multiplex PCR reads into MiXCR, producing one record per CDR3 protein. The sample includes under 350,000 distinct CDR3 sequences, roughly 17% seen only once; the top ten take roughly an eighth. Every ophthalmopathy donor presented moderate-to-severe activity, CAS ≥3, NOSPECS ≥4 and duration under 3 months.

This receptor was identified in an adult man with Graves' ophthalmopathy. This sequence joins TRBV28 and TRBJ1-6; D remains ambiguous. The sequencing sample was made of peripheral blood. The CDR3 sequence is CASSLKPSPLHF. The CDR3 bases are TGTGCCAGCAGTTTAAAGCCTTCACCCCTCCACTTT. Filled out from reference TRBV28 and TRBJ1-6, the complete variable domain reads DVKVTQSSRYLVKRTGEKVFLECVQDMDHENMFWYRQDPGLGLRLIYFSYDVKMKEKGDIPEGYSVSREKKERFSLILESASTNQTSMYLCASSLKPSPLHFGNGTRLTVT.